This record looks at one TCR beta chain sequence and its context. Its antigen remains unidentified. Clones were read by immunoSEQ multiplex PCR, and TCRdb kept only the in-frame ones, dropping some. Seen here are 10,000 to 13,000 clones, about 75% observed once, and the top ten hold almost 35%. These data belong to a study of PD-1 blockade in classical Hodgkin lymphoma. Each of the patients experienced relapse following autologous stem cell transplantation, and their brentuximab vedotin exposure differed. Patients had relapsed/refractory classical Hodgkin lymphoma with complete response, partial response or progressive disease as best response. General observations from the study: Complete responders matched newly diagnosed patients in baseline diversity. According to reports, newly diagnosed patients had lower baseline TCR diversity than healthy donors, and relapsed/refractory patients had lower baseline TCR diversity still. Any patient who commenced nivolumab under 1 year after ASCT was excluded.

The clonotype originates from a human donor with classical Hodgkin lymphoma. Sequencing used peripheral blood mononuclear cells (PBMCs), obtained at baseline.

CDR3 bases: TGTGCCAGCAGTGTACTAGCGGGGAAGTCTAATGAGCAGTTCTTC. Its protein product is CASSVLAGKSNEQFF. V usage is TRBV6-4 and J usage is TRBJ2-1; 10 nucleotides match TRBD2. Germline CDR1 reads MRHNA; CDR2 reads SNTAGT. The CDR3 is 15 residues long. Losses at the gene ends were 4 bases for V and 7 bases for J; bases not matched to a gene: 7.